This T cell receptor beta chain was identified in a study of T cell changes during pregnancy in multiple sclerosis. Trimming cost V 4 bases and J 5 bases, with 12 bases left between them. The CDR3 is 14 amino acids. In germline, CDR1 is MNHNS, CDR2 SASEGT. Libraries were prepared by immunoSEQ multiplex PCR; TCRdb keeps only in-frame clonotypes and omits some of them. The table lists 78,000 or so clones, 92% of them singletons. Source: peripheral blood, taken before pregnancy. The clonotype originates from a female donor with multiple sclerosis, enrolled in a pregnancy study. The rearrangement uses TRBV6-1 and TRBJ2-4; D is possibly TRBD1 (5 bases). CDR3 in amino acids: CASSGTGYQNIQYF. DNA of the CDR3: TGTGCCAGCAGTGGCACAGGTTATCAAAACATTCAGTACTTC.